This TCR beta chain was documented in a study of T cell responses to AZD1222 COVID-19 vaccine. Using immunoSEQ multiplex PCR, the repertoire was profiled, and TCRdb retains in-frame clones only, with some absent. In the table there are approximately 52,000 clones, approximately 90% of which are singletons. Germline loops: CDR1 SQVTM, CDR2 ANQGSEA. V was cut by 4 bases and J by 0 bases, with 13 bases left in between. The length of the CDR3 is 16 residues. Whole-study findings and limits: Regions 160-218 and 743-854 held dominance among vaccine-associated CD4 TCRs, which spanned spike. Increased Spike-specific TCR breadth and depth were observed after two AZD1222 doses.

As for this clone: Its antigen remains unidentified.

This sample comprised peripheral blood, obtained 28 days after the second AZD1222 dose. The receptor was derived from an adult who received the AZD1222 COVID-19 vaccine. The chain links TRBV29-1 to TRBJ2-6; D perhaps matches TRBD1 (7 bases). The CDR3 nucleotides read TGCAGCGTTGGAGGGCAGGGGGGCTCTGGGGCCAACGTCCTGACTTTC. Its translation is CSVGGQGGSGANVLTF. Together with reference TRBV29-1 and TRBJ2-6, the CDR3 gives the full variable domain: SAVISQKPSRDICQRGTSLTIQCQVDSQVTMMFWYRQQPGQSLTLIATANQGSEATYESGFVIDKFPISRPNLTFSTLTVSNMSPEDSSIYLCSVGGQGGSGANVLTFGAGSRLTVL.